This section outlines one T cell receptor beta chain sequence together with its context. The length of the CDR3 is 14 residues. Trimming cost V 3 bases and J 5 bases; bases outside gene matches: 6. Germline CDR1 reads SGHVS; CDR2 reads FQNEAQ. Repertoires were generated with immunoSEQ multiplex PCR, while TCRdb's copy carries only in-frame clones and drops some. The sample lists almost 85,000 clones, just under 95% seen once, with about 5% in the top ten. This record comes from a study of control samples from healthy donors and cancer patients. This chain joins TRBV7-8 and TRBJ1-1, with 7 bases identical to TRBD1. Material for sequencing was blood. This clonotype originated in a woman under 30 in good health. In DNA, the CDR3 is TGTGCCAGCAGCTTTGGGGCAGGGGGGACTGAAGCTTTCTTT. Translating gives CASSFGAGGTEAFF.